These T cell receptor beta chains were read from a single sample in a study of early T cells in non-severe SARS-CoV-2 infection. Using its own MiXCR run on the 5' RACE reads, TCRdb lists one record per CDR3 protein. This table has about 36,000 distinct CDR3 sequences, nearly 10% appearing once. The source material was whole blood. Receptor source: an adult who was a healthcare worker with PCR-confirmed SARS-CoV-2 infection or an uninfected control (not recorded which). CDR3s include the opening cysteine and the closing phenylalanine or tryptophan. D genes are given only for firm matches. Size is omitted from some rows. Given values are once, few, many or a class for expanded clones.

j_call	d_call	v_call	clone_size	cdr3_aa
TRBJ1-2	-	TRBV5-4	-	CASSPEGVLNYGYTF
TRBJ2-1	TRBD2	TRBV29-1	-	CSVEASGGVSVQFF
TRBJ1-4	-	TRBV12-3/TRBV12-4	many	CASSLGSGFGGNEKLFF
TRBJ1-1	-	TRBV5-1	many	CASSLGRNTEAFF
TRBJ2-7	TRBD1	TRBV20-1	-	CSASRWDRAGEQYF
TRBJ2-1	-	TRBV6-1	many	CASRVPRGEQFF
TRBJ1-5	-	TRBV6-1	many	CASSEGARGNQPQHF
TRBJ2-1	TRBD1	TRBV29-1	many	CSVGDRGLGDEQFF
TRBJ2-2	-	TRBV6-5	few	CASSYLNTGELFF
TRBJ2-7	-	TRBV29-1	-	CSVEDGQVNEQYF
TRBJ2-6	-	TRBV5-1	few	CASSPGIPRTKANVLTF
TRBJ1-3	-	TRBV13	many	CASSANEYTIYF
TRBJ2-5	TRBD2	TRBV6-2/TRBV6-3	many	CASSPGKRGQETQYF
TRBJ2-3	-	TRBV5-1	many	CASSLAPRDTQYF
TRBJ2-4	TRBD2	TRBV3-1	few	CASSQDWEGRIQYF
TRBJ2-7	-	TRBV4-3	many	CASSLSWGAYEQYF
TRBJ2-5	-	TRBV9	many	CASSSSDLETQYF
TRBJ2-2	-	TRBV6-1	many	CASSEVAGYPGELFF
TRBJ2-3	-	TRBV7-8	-	CASSFFRLGRDTQYF
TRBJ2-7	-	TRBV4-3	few	CASSQDRGIPNYEQYF
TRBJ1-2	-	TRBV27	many	CASSSQGTYGYTF
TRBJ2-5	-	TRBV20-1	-	CSANGQMVQETQYF
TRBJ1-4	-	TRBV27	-	CASSLSGPYDVKLFF
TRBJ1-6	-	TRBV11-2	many	CASSLFIQWSSYNSPLHF
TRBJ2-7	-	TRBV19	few	CASSTRGSTYEQYF
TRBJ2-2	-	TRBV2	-	CASRGWANTGELFF
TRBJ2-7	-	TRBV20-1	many	CSASGQSSYEQYF
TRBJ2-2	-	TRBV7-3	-	CASSSTANIFPNTGELFF
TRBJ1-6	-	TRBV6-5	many	CASSYEYNSPLHF
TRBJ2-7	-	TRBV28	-	CATTMGGQPSYEQYF
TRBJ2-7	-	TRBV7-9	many	CASSSYYEQYF
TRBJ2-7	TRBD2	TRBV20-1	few	CSASPLAASYEQYF
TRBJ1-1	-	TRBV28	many	CASSPPWAGRDTEAFF
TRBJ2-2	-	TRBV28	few	CASSSSGAENTGELFF
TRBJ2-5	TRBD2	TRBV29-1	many	CSVGTSGTQETQYF
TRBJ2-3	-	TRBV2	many	CASGETIPSTDTQYF
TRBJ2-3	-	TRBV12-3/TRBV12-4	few	CASSFNEGTQYF
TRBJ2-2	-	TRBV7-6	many	CASSRAGAGELFF
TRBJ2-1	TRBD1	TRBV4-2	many	CASSQQDRAAYNEQFF
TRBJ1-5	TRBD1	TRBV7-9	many	CASSLVGQGGNNQPQHF
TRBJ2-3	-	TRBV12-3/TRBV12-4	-	CASRTTDTQYF
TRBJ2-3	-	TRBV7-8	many	CASGGQGHSDTQYF